This entry features one TCR beta chain sequence. With V trimmed by 1 base and J by 4 bases, 11 bases remained unmatched. Per the germline V gene, CDR1 is LGHNA and CDR2 is YSLEER. The CDR3 is 18 amino acids. The data originate from a study of shared T cell receptors in the human thymus. Sequenced by immunoSEQ multiplex PCR; TCRdb stores in-frame clones only, minus some. Seen here are hundreds of thousands of clones, about four fifths observed once, and the top ten hold 0.013%. A further study also used this sample, focusing on human thymus T cells. That publication notes: Corrective cardiac operations yielded the resected thymus tissue. What appeared biased in thymic and blood repertoires was the usage of V and J genes.

This TCR was recovered from a boy under two years old with a congenital heart defect. The sample taken for sequencing was thymocytes. The chain uses TRBV4-3 and TRBJ2-1; 9 bases fit TRBD2. The CDR3, as DNA: TGCGCCAGCAGCCAAGGGCCCGCGGGAGGGGGAGGTTACAATGAGCAGTTCTTC. It encodes CASSQGPAGGGGYNEQFF.